The 31 T cell receptor beta chains reported below all come from one sample, sequenced in a study of T cells in localized non-small cell lung cancer. Sequencing was performed with immunoSEQ multiplex PCR; in TCRdb, only in-frame clones are kept and a portion is missing. The sample includes about 35,000 clones, around 93% of them seen just once. The input for sequencing was peripheral blood, taken before any cancer treatment. The receptors originated from a female donor over 55 with stage I lung adenocarcinoma.

J is TRBJ2-1 and V is TRBV7-2; D gene ambiguous. V shed 1 base and J shed 0 bases, with 10 bases lying between them. Germline CDR1 reads SGHTA; CDR2 reads FQGNSA. The CDR3 consists of 16 residues. CDR3 coding DNA: TGTGCCAGCAGCTTAGAGTTGCTTAGCTCCTACAATGAGCAGTTCTTC. This gives the protein CASSLELLSSYNEQFF.

This clone was recorded once. The gene calls are TRBV10-3 and TRBJ2-5; D might be TRBD2 (5 bases). Looked up from germline, CDR1 is ENHRY and CDR2 is SYGVKD. The CDR3 totals 14 residues. Trimming shortened V by 6 bases and J by 9 bases, and 20 bases separated the two germline ends. CDR3 protein: CAISQLGTSGSQYF. CDR3 nucleotides: TGTGCCATCAGCCAACTAGGCACCTCGGGGTCCCAGTACTTC.

The gene calls are TRBV5-4 and TRBJ1-2; 9 bases are shared with TRBD1. Germline assignment: CDR1 SGHNT and CDR2 YYREEE (reference sequence). J lost 5 bases, V lost 4 bases, and 3 bases had no gene match. This CDR3 is 13 amino acids long. CDR3 protein: CASSPGQGYGYTF. The CDR3 nucleotides are TGTGCCAGCAGCCCGGGACAGGGTTATGGCTACACCTTC.

The chain carries TRBV9 and TRBJ1-1, with D possibly TRBD1 on 5 matching bases. Germline V gene lookup returns CDR1 SGDLS and CDR2 YYNGEE. The CDR3 spans 13 residues. The V and J ends lost 3 bases and 4 bases respectively, with 10 bases between them. The CDR3 region has the DNA TGTGCCAGCAGCGCGGGGGATGGCACTGAAGCTTTCTTT. Translating it yields CASSAGDGTEAFF. Complete variable domain (other parts from reference TRBV9 and TRBJ1-1): DSGVTQTPKHLITATGQRVTLRCSPRSGDLSVYWYQQSLDQGLQFLIQYYNGEERAKGNILERFSAQQFPDLHSELNLSSLELGDSALYFCASSAGDGTEAFFGQGTRLTVV.

This clone was observed a single time. This chain links TRBV6-4 with TRBJ1-1, with TRBD1 matching 11 bases. Germline V gene sequence: CDR1 MRHNA, CDR2 SNTAGT. CDR3 length: 16 amino acids. V dropped 4 bases and J dropped 4; count of bases not matched to a gene: 8. Here the CDR3 DNA reads TGTGCCAGCAGTGCTACCTTCGGGACAGGGGGCACTGAAGCTTTCTTT. It translates to CASSATFGTGGTEAFF.

V is TRBV19 and J is TRBJ1-6, with D hard to call. CDR3 length: 15 residues. Germline CDR1 and CDR2: LNHDA and SQIVND (reference sequence). Trimming left V 8 bases short and J 3 bases short, with 14 bases between. In nucleotides, the CDR3 is TGTGCCAGTGGTGAAAGACTCATCTATAATTCACCCCTCCACTTT. Translating it yields CASGERLIYNSPLHF.

The CDR3 region is CSVAPGNVNPGTDTQYF. The DNA of the CDR3 is TGCAGCGTCGCACCCGGCAATGTGAATCCGGGCACAGATACGCAGTATTTT. The chain joins TRBV29-1 to TRBJ2-3; D ambiguous. Per the germline V gene, CDR1 is SQVTM and CDR2 is ANQGSEA. The CDR3 length is 17 residues. V lost 6 bases and J 1 base, leaving 23 bases between the germline ends.

In this sample, this clone turned up once. The chain uses TRBV10-3 and TRBJ2-6, with D unresolved. CDR3 length: 16 amino acids. Germline CDR1 is ENHRY and CDR2 is SYGVKD. V was trimmed by 2 bases and J by 0 bases, leaving 8 bases between them. This CDR3 reads CAISETVTSGANVLTF. The DNA for the CDR3 is TGTGCCATCAGTGAGACCGTGACCTCTGGGGCCAACGTCCTGACTTTC.

This clone occurred once. The chain has TRBV10-1 and TRBJ2-7; TRBD2 aligns across 8 bases. Germline V lookup: CDR1 WNHNN, CDR2 SYGVQD (reference sequence). The J segment lost 0 bases and the V segment lost 6 bases, leaving 4 bases of the junction unmatched. CDR3 length: 14 amino acids. The CDR3 DNA reads TGCGCCAGCAGCCGGGGGGGTACCTCCTACGAGCAGTACTTC. The encoded protein is CASSRGGTSYEQYF.

This chain uses TRBV23-1 with TRBJ1-2, with D maybe TRBD1 (5 bases). TRBV23-1 carries the ORF label, with uncertain function. The CDR3 spans 16 residues. V shed 5 bases and J shed 0 bases, with 16 bases lying between them. CDR3: CASSCGAQRANYGYTF. The DNA of the CDR3 is TGCGCCAGCAGTTGCGGGGCGCAGAGGGCTAACTATGGCTACACCTTC.

The count of this clone is one. V is TRBV5-4 and J is TRBJ1-1; TRBD1 is a possible D gene (5 bases). Germline V gene sequence: CDR1 SGHNT, CDR2 YYREEE (reference sequence). V was shortened by 1 base and J by 1 base, with 11 bases between the two germline ends. The CDR3 runs to 15 residues. DNA of the CDR3: TGTGCCAGCAGCTTGCAACGCGGGGGGAACACTGAAGCTTTCTTT. Encoded protein: CASSLQRGGNTEAFF.

J is TRBJ2-3 and V is TRBV6-1; no clear D gene. V dropped 8 bases and J dropped 2 bases, with 8 bases sitting between them. From germline, CDR1 is MNHNS and CDR2 SASEGT. The CDR3 length is 12 residues. The CDR3 is CASGRVTDTQYF. The CDR3 DNA sequence: TGTGCCAGCGGTAGGGTCACAGATACGCAGTATTTT.

The CDR3 loop is CATTFRGGYGYTF. As DNA, the CDR3 is TGTGCCACCACGTTCCGAGGAGGCTATGGCTACACCTTC. V usage is TRBV19 and J usage is TRBJ1-2; D gene uncertain. Germline V gives CDR1 LNHDA, CDR2 SQIVND (reference sequence). Trimming removed 10 bases at V and 4 bases at J, with 16 bases between. There are 13 residues in the CDR3.

The chain links TRBV10-3 to TRBJ2-7; 7 bases are shared with TRBD2. The CDR3 has 15 amino acids. The germline gives CDR1 ENHRY, CDR2 SYGVKD. With 4 bases clipped from V and 3 bases from J, the junction kept 9 bases outside the gene matches. The chain's CDR3 is CAISAGGLARYEQYF. CDR3 in DNA: TGTGCCATCAGTGCGGGGGGTCTAGCGCGCTACGAGCAGTACTTC.

The chain is built from TRBV5-1 and TRBJ2-5, with 7 bases identical to TRBD2. Germline CDR1 is SGHRS and CDR2 is YFSETQ. The CDR3 loop spans 15 amino acids. With V trimmed by 5 bases and J by 5 bases, 12 bases remained unmatched. CDR3 in DNA: TGCGCCAGCAGTCCCCGGGGGGACCCCGGGGAGACCCAGTACTTC. This encodes CASSPRGDPGETQYF. Using reference TRBV5-1 and TRBJ2-5 for the parts outside the CDR3, the full variable domain is KAGVTQTPRYLIKTRGQQVTLSCSPISGHRSVSWYQQTPGQGLQFLFEYFSETQRNKGNFPGRFSGRQFSNSRSEMNVSTLELGDSALYLCASSPRGDPGETQYFGPGTRLLVL.

The chain couples TRBV10-3 to TRBJ2-5; D possibly corresponds to TRBD1 (6 bases). This CDR3 is 14 amino acids long. V lost 5 bases and J 5 bases, leaving 15 bases between the germline ends. CDR1 ENHRY and CDR2 SYGVKD come from the germline V gene. The CDR3 DNA is TGTGCCATCAGTCCGTCAGGGGAATTGGAGACCCAGTACTTC. This gives the protein CAISPSGELETQYF.

The chain couples TRBV18 to TRBJ2-2; perhaps TRBD2 as D (5 bases). V lost 3 bases and J lost 7, with 15 bases in between. Germline loops: CDR1 KGHSH, CDR2 LQKENI. The CDR3 contains 15 residues. CDR3 sequence: CASSPETGVGGELFF. For the CDR3, the DNA is TGTGCCAGCTCACCTGAGACCGGGGTAGGCGGGGAGCTGTTTTTT.

The J gene is TRBJ2-7, the V gene TRBV5-1; D is uncertain. V lost 3 bases, J lost 6 bases, and 19 bases lay in between. Germline CDR1 SGHRS, CDR2 YFSETQ. The CDR3 is 15 amino acids. The CDR3 bases are TGCGCCAGCAGCTCCCCTGGACGGTTCCCCCTCGAGCAGTACTTC. Translating gives CASSSPGRFPLEQYF.

This chain connects TRBV10-2 to TRBJ2-3; 7 nucleotides agree with TRBD1. The germline V gene has CDR1 WSHSY and CDR2 SAAADI. This CDR3 is 13 amino acids long. V lost 3 bases and J lost 4; bases outside the gene matches: 1. The DNA of the CDR3 is TGCGCCAGCAGTGATAGGGGGCCAGATACGCAGTATTTT. Translation gives CASSDRGPDTQYF.

Only one count was recorded for this clone. The rearrangement joins TRBV5-4 to TRBJ2-5; TRBD2 might be the D (6 bases). The germline V gene has CDR1 SGHNT and CDR2 YYREEE (reference sequence). The CDR3 extends over 15 amino acids. Trimming removed 1 base at V and 2 bases at J, with 12 bases between. The CDR3 DNA sequence: TGTGCCAGCAGCTTGATGCGGGGCGGGCAAGAGACCCAGTACTTC. Protein product: CASSLMRGGQETQYF.

This rearrangement joins TRBV29-1 to TRBJ1-3, with 9 bases matching TRBD1. J lost 2 bases, V lost 4 bases, and 0 bases had no gene match. Looked up from germline, CDR1 is SQVTM and CDR2 is ANQGSEA. CDR3 length equals 13 residues. The CDR3 region has the DNA TGCAGCGTTGGGGACAGGGCTGGAAACACCATATATTTT. Protein product: CSVGDRAGNTIYF.

This rearrangement joins TRBV25-1 to TRBJ1-1; no reliable D call. CDR3 size: 14 residues. V lost 3 bases and J lost 4, with 12 bases in between. In germline, CDR1 is MGHDK, CDR2 SYGVNS. The CDR3 loop reads CASSDYSGATEAFF. The CDR3 region has the DNA TGTGCCAGCAGTGATTATTCGGGAGCCACTGAAGCTTTCTTT.

V gene TRBV5-1 combines with J gene TRBJ2-5; 10 nucleotides align to TRBD2. V was pared by 0 bases and J by 3 bases, with 8 bases of the junction left unmatched. Germline CDR1 is SGHRS and CDR2 is YFSETQ. This CDR3 region has 17 residues. The CDR3 DNA is TGCGCCAGCAGCTTGGTTCTCGGACTAGCGGTTAAAGAGACCCAGTACTTC. Encoded protein: CASSLVLGLAVKETQYF.

The chain joins TRBV7-3 to TRBJ2-5; the D is unclear. Trimming took off 1 base at V and 4 bases at J, with 13 bases between the two ends. Germline CDR1 and CDR2: SGHTA and FQGTGA. CDR3 length equals 15 residues. The CDR3 is CASSLNGEPGETQYF. The CDR3 coding sequence is TGTGCCAGCAGCTTAAATGGCGAACCGGGAGAGACCCAGTACTTC.

The V and J genes are TRBV6-5 and TRBJ2-2, with TRBD1 identical over 7 bases. With V trimmed by 7 bases and J by 1 base, 3 bases remained unmatched. Germline V gene lookup returns CDR1 MNHEY and CDR2 SVGAGI. There are 14 residues in the CDR3. CDR3 loop: CASTRQGNTGELFF. CDR3 DNA: TGTGCCAGCACCCGACAGGGGAACACCGGGGAGCTGTTTTTT.

Worth noting for this clone: Other DNA sequences in this specimen translate into the identical CDR3. The chain joins TRBV18 to TRBJ2-7, with D maybe TRBD1 (5 bases). CDR3 length: 14 amino acids. Germline CDR1 and CDR2: KGHSH and LQKENI. Deletions cut 2 bases from V and 3 bases from J, with 11 bases between. DNA of the CDR3: TGTGCCAGCTCACCAGCGCAGGGCAACTACGAGCAGTACTTC. Its protein is CASSPAQGNYEQYF.

The rearrangement links TRBV18 to TRBJ2-2; TRBD1 is a possible D gene (6 bases). Trimming removed 3 bases at V and 1 base at J, with 15 bases between. The CDR3 has 17 residues. CDR1 KGHSH and CDR2 LQKENI come from the germline V gene. CDR3 DNA sequence: TGTGCCAGCTCACCCCCAACAGGGCTATTGAACACCGGGGAGCTGTTTTTT. Amino acid sequence: CASSPPTGLLNTGELFF.

The chain links TRBV5-1 to TRBJ2-3; tentatively, D is TRBD2 (5 bases). The germline gives CDR1 SGHRS, CDR2 YFSETQ. CDR3 size: 13 residues. The germline V and J ends were trimmed by 4 bases and 3 bases, with 9 bases remaining between them. CDR3 bases: TGCGCCAGCAGCCGCGAGGGAACAGATACGCAGTATTTT. Protein product: CASSREGTDTQYF.

The V and J genes are TRBV9 and TRBJ1-3; unclear D gene. Trimming took 0 bases from V and 4 from J, leaving 14 bases between them. This CDR3 region has 16 residues. Germline values: CDR1 SGDLS, CDR2 YYNGEE. Written as DNA, the CDR3 is TGTGCCAGCAGCGTAGGGGATGCCGTGAGGGGAAACACCATATATTTT. Translation: CASSVGDAVRGNTIYF. The complete variable domain, with remaining parts taken from reference TRBV9 and TRBJ1-3, reads DSGVTQTPKHLITATGQRVTLRCSPRSGDLSVYWYQQSLDQGLQFLIQYYNGEERAKGNILERFSAQQFPDLHSELNLSSLELGDSALYFCASSVGDAVRGNTIYFGEGSWLTVV.

J is TRBJ2-6 and V is TRBV6-6; D is unclear. This CDR3 has 13 amino acids. The germline gives CDR1 MNHNY, CDR2 SVGAGI (reference sequence). The V gene lost 10 bases and the J gene lost 0 bases, with 7 bases spanning the gap. CDR3 DNA sequence: TGTGCCATAACGAGCTCTGGGGCCAACGTCCTGACTTTC. Its translation is CAITSSGANVLTF.

The chain joins TRBV6-6 to TRBJ1-2; the D gene is possibly TRBD1 (5 bases). Trimming pared 2 bases from V and 8 bases from J, leaving 15 bases between. The V gene's germline CDR1 is MNHNY and CDR2 SVGAGI (reference sequence). This CDR3 comprises 14 residues. DNA of the CDR3: TGTGCCAGCAGTTACGTTCGATTTGGGGACGGCTACACCTTC. Its translation is CASSYVRFGDGYTF.